This T cell receptor beta chain came from a study of OX40 agonist ivuxolimab in advanced cancers. About the study: At 0.01 to 10 mg/kg, ivuxolimab was administered intravenously to patients every 2 weeks. The study, taken as a whole, reports: Antigen specificity of clonally expanded peripheral T cells was not established.

Details on this clone: Its antigen is currently unknown.

J was trimmed by 2 bases and V by 7 bases; bases with no gene match: 5. In germline, CDR1 is MNHNS, CDR2 SASEGT. The CDR3 length is 15 residues. Clones were read by immunoSEQ multiplex PCR, and TCRdb kept only the in-frame ones, dropping some. The sample lists 40,000 to 60,000 clones; roughly nine tenths were seen once. The J gene is TRBJ1-5, the V gene TRBV6-1, with 10 bases lining up with TRBD1. The source was CD4+ or CD8+ T cells sorted from blood, collected in a trial of the OX40 agonist ivuxolimab. This clonotype was sampled from an adult with an advanced solid tumor such as melanoma, head and neck, liver or kidney cancer. CDR3 residues: CASIGQGGGNQPQHF. Here the CDR3 DNA reads TGTGCCAGCATTGGACAGGGGGGCGGCAATCAGCCCCAGCATTTT.